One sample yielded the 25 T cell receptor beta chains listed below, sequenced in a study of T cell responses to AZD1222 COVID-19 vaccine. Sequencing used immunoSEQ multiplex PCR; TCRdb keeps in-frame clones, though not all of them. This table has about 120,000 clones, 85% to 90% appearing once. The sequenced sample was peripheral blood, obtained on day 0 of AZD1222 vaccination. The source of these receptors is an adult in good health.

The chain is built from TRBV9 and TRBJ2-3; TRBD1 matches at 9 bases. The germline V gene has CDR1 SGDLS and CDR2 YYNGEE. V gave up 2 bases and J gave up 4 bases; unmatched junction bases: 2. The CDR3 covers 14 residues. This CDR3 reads CASSVDRGADTQYF. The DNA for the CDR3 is TGTGCCAGCAGCGTTGACAGGGGGGCAGATACGCAGTATTTT. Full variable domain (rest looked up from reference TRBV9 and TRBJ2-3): DSGVTQTPKHLITATGQRVTLRCSPRSGDLSVYWYQQSLDQGLQFLIQYYNGEERAKGNILERFSAQQFPDLHSELNLSSLELGDSALYFCASSVDRGADTQYFGPGTRLTVL.

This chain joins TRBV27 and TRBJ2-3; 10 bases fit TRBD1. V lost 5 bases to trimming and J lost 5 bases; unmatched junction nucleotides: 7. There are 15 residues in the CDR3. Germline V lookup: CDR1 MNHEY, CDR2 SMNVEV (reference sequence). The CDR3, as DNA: TGTGCCAGCAGTACTAGGACAGGGGGAGTAGATACGCAGTATTTT. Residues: CASSTRTGGVDTQYF.

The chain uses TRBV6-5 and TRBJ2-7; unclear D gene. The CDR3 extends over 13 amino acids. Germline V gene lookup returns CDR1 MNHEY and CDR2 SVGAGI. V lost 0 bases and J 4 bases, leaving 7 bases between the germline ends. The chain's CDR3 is CASSYSNSYEQYF. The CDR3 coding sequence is TGTGCCAGCAGTTACTCGAACTCTTACGAGCAGTACTTC.

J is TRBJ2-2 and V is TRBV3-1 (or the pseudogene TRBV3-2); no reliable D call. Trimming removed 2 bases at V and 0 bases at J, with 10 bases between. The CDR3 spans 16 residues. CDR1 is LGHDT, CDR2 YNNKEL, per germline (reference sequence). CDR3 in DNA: TGTGCCAGCAGCCAACGTGGCTTCGCGAACACCGGGGAGCTGTTTTTT. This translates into CASSQRGFANTGELFF.

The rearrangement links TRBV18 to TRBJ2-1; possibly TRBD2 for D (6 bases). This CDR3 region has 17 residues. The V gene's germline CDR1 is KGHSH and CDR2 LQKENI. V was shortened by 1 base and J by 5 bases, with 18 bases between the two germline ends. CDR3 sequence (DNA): TGTGCCAGCTCACCACAGAGCGTATCGGGAGAGGACAATGAGCAGTTCTTC. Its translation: CASSPQSVSGEDNEQFF. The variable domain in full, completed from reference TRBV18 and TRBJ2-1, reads NAGVMQNPRHLVRRRGQEARLRCSPMKGHSHVYWYRQLPEEGLKFMVYLQKENIIDESGMPKERFSAEFPKEGPSILRIQQVVRGDSAAYFCASSPQSVSGEDNEQFFGPGTRLTVL.

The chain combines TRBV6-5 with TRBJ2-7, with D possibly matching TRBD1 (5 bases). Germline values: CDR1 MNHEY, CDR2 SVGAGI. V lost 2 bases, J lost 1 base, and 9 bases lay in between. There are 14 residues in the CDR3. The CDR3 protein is CASSYQPGSYEQYF. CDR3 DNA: TGTGCCAGCAGTTACCAACCAGGGTCCTACGAGCAGTACTTC.

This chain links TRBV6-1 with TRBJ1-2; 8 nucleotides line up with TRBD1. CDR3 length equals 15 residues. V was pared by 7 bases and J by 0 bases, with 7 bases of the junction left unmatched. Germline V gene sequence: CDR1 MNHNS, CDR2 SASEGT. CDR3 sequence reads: CASTRDRTTNYGYTF. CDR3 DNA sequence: TGTGCCAGCACCCGGGACAGGACTACTAACTATGGCTACACCTTC.

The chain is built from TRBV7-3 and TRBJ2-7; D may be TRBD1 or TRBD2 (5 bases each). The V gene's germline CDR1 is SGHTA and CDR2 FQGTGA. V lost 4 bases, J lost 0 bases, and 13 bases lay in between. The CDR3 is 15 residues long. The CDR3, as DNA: TGTGCCAGCAGCTCCCAGGGTGGGAGCTCCTACGAGCAGTACTTC. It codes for CASSSQGGSSYEQYF.

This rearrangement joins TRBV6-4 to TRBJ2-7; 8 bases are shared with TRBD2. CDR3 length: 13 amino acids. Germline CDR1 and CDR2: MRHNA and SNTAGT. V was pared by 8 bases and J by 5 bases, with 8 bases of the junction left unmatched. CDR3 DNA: TGTGCCAGCCCCGGGACTAGTCTACACGAGCAGTACTTC. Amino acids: CASPGTSLHEQYF.

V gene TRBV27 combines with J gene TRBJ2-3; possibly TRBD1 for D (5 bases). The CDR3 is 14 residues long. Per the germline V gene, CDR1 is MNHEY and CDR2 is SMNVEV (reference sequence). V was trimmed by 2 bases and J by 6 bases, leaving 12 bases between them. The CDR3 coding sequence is TGTGCCAGCAGTTTACAAACAGGTCTCGATACGCAGTATTTT. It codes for CASSLQTGLDTQYF.

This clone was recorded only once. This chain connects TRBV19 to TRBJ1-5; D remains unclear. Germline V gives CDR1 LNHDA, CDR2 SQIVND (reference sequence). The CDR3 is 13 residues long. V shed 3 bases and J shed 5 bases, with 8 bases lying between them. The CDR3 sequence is CASSIQFDQPQHF. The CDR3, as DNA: TGTGCCAGTAGTATCCAGTTCGATCAGCCCCAGCATTTT.

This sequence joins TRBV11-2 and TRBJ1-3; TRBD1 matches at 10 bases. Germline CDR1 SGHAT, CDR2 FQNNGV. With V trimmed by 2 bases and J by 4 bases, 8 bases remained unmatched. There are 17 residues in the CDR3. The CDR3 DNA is TGTGCCAGCAGCTTAACCTCCGGGACAGGGGCAGGAAACACCATATATTTT. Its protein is CASSLTSGTGAGNTIYF.

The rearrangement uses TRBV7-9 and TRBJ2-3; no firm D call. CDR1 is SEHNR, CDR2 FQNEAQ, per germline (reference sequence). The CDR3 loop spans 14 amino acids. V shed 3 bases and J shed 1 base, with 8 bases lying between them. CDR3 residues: CASSFGYGTDTQYF. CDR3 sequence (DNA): TGTGCCAGCAGCTTTGGCTATGGCACAGATACGCAGTATTTT.

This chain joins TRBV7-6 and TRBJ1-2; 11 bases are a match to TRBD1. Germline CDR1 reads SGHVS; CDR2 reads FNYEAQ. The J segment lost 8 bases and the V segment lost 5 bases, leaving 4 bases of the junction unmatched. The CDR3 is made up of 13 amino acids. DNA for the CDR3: TGTGCCAGCAGCCCGGGACAGGGGGAAGGCTACACCTTC. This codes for CASSPGQGEGYTF.

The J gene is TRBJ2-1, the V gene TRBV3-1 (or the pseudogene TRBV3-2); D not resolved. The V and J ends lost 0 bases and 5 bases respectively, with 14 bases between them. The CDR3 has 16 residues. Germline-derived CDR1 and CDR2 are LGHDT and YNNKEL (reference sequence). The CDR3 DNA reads TGTGCCAGCAGCCAAGATCCCAGTGCCCCCCACAATGAGCAGTTCTTC. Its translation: CASSQDPSAPHNEQFF.

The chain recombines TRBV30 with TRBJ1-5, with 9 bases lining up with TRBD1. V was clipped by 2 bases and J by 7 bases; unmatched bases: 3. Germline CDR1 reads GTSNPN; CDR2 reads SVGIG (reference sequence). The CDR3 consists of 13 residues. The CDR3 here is CAWSRTGVQPQHF. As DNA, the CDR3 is TGTGCCTGGAGTCGGACAGGGGTACAGCCCCAGCATTTT.

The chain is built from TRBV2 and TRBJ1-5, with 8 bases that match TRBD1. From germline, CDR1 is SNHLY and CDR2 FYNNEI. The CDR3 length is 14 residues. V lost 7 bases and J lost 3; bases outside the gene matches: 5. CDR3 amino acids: CASTRTGTNQPQHF. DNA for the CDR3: TGTGCCAGCACAAGGACAGGGACCAATCAGCCCCAGCATTTT. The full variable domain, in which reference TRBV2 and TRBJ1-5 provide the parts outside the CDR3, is EPEVTQTPSHQVTQMGQEVILRCVPISNHLYFYWYRQILGQKVEFLVSFYNNEISEKSEIFDDQFSVERPDGSNFTLKIRSTKLEDSAMYFCASTRTGTNQPQHFGDGTRLSIL.

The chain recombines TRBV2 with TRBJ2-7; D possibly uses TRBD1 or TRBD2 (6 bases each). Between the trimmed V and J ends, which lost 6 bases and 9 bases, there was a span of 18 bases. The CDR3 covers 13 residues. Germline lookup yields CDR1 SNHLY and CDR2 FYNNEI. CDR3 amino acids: CASREGDPSGQYF. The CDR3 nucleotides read TGTGCCAGCAGGGAGGGGGACCCCTCTGGGCAGTACTTC.

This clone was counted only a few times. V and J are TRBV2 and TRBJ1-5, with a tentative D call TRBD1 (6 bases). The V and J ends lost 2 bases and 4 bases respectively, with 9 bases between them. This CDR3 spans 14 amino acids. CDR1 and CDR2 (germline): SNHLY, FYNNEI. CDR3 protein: CASSERTANQPQHF. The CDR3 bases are TGTGCCAGCAGTGAAAGGACAGCTAATCAGCCCCAGCATTTT.

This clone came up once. The CDR3 DNA is TGTGCCAGCAGCCAAGCCCCTAGCGGGGGGGGCAATGAGCAGTTCTTC. Protein: CASSQAPSGGGNEQFF. This chain links TRBV3-1 (or the pseudogene TRBV3-2) with TRBJ2-1; TRBD2 matches at 12 bases. The CDR3 length is 16 residues. Losses at the gene ends were 1 base for V and 6 bases for J; bases not matched to a gene: 4. From germline, CDR1 is LGHDT and CDR2 YNNKEL (reference sequence).

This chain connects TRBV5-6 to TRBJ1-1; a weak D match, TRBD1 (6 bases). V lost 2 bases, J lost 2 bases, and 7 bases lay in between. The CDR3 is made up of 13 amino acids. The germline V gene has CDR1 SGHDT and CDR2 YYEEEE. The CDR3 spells CASSFGGNTEAFF. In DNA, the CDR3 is TGTGCCAGCAGCTTCGGGGGCAACACTGAAGCTTTCTTT.

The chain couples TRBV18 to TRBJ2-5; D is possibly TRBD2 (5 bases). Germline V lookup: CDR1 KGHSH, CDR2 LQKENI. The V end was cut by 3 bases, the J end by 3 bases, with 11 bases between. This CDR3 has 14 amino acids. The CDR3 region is CASSPPTSEETQYF. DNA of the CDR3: TGTGCCAGCTCACCGCCAACTAGTGAAGAGACCCAGTACTTC.

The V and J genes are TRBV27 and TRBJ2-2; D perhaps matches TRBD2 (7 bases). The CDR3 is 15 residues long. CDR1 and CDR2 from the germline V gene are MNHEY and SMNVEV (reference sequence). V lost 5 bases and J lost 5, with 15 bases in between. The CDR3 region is CASSLGRGRTGELFF. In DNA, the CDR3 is TGTGCCAGCAGTCTAGGGCGGGGGCGGACCGGGGAGCTGTTTTTT.

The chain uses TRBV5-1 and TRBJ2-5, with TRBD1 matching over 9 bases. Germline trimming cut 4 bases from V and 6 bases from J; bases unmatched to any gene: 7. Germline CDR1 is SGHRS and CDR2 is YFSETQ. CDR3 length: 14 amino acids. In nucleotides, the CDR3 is TGCGCCAGCAGCCACAACAGGGGGCAACAGACCCAGTACTTC. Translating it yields CASSHNRGQQTQYF.

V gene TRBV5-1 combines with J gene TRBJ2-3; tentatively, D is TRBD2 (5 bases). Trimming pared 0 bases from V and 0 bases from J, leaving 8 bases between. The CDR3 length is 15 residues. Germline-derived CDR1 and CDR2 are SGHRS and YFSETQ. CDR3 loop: CASSLGTASTDTQYF. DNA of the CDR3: TGCGCCAGCAGCTTGGGGACTGCTAGCACAGATACGCAGTATTTT.